A single sample gave rise to the 2 T cell receptor beta chains below, sequenced in a study of T cell responses to AZD1222 COVID-19 vaccine. Clones were sequenced by immunoSEQ multiplex PCR, and TCRdb holds only the in-frame ones, with some missing. The table has about 63,000 clones, 65% to 90% seen once. Sequencing was performed on peripheral blood, taken on day 0 of AZD1222 vaccination. These receptors originate from an adult in good health.

This clone was detected once. This chain connects TRBV6-5 to TRBJ2-5, with TRBD2 as a possible D gene (5 bases). CDR3 length equals 16 residues. Deletions cut 0 bases from V and 4 bases from J, with 15 bases between. The germline gives CDR1 MNHEY, CDR2 SVGAGI. CDR3 bases: TGTGCCAGCAGTTACTCTAACTCCTTGGGGAGAGAGACCCAGTACTTC. Amino acid sequence: CASSYSNSLGRETQYF.

The V and J genes are TRBV6-5 and TRBJ1-5; 8 bases are shared with TRBD1. This CDR3 region has 13 residues. After removal of 6 bases from V and 7 bases from J, the junction contained 5 bases not matched to a gene. Looked up from germline, CDR1 is MNHEY and CDR2 is SVGAGI. CDR3 DNA sequence: TGTGCCAGCAGCGACAGGGGCGAGCAGCCCCAGCATTTT. Translation: CASSDRGEQPQHF.